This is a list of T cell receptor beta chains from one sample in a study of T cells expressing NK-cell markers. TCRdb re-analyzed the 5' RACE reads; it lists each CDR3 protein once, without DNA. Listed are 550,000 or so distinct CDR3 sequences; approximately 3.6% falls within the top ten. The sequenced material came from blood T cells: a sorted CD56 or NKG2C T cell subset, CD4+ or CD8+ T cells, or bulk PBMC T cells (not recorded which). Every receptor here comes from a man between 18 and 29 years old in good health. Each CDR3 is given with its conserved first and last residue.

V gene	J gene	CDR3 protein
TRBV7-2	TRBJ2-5	CASTPRRQAGETQYF
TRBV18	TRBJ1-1	CASSPLDRVWGYTEAFF
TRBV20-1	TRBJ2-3	CSALGQGRRTDTQYF
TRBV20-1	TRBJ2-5	CSASVGGAGETQYF
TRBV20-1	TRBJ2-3	CSAREIYPSYTDTQYF
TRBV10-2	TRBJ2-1	CASRASGTYNEQFF
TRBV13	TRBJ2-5	CASSYGNLRGTQYF
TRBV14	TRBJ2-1	CASSPLGASGSEQFF
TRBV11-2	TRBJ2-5	CASTIKNRGWAETQYF
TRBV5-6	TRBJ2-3	CASTERPDTQYF
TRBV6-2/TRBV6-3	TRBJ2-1	CASSYVWEGIISGGDEQFF
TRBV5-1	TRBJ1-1	CASSSAPRTGRFGWSNTEAFF
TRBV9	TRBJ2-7	CASSVDDSSVYEQYF
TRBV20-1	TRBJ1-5	CSARGGGTGQPQHF
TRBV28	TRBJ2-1	CASGTSGGNEQFF
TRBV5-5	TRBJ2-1	CASSRGLSPNEQFF
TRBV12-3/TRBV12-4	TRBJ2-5	CASRPSGAWTQYF
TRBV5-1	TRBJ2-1	CASSLVTVAGGINEQFF
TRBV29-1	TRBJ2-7	CSAAQRLSEQYF
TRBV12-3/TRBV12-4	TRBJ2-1	CASRLTSYNEQFF
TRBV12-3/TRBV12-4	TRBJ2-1	CASNGGRDYNEQFF
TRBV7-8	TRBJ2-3	CASSLEEGTDTQYF
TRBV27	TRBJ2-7	CASTPREGDYEQYF
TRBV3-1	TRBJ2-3	CASSQEGLKQYF
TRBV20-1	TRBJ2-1	CSATLLASGIYNEQFF
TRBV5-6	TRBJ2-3	CASSQRADLGDTQYF
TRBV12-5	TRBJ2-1	CASGFRPGTGTGNEQFF
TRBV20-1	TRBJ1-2	CSARTTGKGYTF
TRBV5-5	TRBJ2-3	CASSLAASPADTQYF
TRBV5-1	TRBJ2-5	CASSPQIDRLQETQYF
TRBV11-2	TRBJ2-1	CASSAQREGRTNEQFF
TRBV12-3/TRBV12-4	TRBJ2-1	CASSLWSGSVHNEQFF
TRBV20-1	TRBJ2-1	CSARDRGQGSWENEQFF
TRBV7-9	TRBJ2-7	CASSPTPGTDGSYEQYF
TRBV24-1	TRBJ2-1	CATSGSGLLRGDNEQFF
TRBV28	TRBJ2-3	CASSPGLAAVVGDTQYF
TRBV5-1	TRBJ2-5	CASSFTPQGASVETQYF
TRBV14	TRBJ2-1	CASSQWGQAPSNEQFF
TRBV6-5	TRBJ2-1	CASSYSRGDSNEQFF
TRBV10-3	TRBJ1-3	CAINDRPFDSGNTIYF
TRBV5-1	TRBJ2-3	CASSLVSSGRVFTQYF
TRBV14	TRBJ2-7	CASSQELATLQQYF
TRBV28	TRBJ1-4	CASIGGVGEKLFF
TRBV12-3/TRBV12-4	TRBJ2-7	CASSFRIAYEQYF
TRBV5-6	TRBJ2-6	CASSTRGRGANVLTF
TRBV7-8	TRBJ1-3	CASSLGNMGQRSGNTIYF
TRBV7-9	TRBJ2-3	CASSRGLAGTSTDTQYF
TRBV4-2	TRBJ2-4	CASSRAGGRQAKNIQYF
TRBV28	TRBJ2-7	CASMDRGYEQYF
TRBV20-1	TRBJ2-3	CSARPPPGGDPDTQYF
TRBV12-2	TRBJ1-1	CASRTRIGLDSPRLEAFF
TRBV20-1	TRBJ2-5	CSASGSGQETQYF
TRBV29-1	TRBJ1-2	CSVELGVREGYTF
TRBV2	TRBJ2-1	CASSEGGTLAYNEQFF